This T cell receptor (beta chain) was obtained from a study of regulatory T cells in long-lasting Graves disease. Trimming cost V 5 bases and J 7 bases, with 20 bases left between them. Germline CDR1 reads SQVTM; CDR2 reads ANQGSEA. CDR3 size: 14 residues. Documented time point: newly diagnosed GD, antithyroid drugs for less than 3 months. PBMCs provided the RNA from which the TCR library was made. This clonotype was counted many times. For TCR beta, libraries came from iRepertoire HTBI primers and Arm-PCR of CDR3 regions. TCRdb analysed the multiplex PCR reads with MiXCR anew, one entry per CDR3 protein. The table records about 530,000 distinct CDR3 sequences, roughly a sixth of them present only once. These sequences were also reported in another study, on T cells in Graves' hyperthyroidism and ophthalmopathy. That report notes: Researchers ran a first-round RT-PCR on the TCR CDR3 using the HTBI primer set. Median prediction lead before ophthalmopathy onset was roughly 6 months with the model.

The rearrangement uses TRBV29-1 and TRBJ1-2; D perhaps matches TRBD1 (6 bases). This TCR was sampled from a middle-aged woman with Graves disease. The input for sequencing was peripheral blood mononuclear cells (PBMCs), taken at new diagnosis, from a patient treated with antithyroid drugs. The CDR3 DNA follows: TGCAGCGTTTCGGCTGAGGGAGGGGGTGTTGGCTACACCTTC. This encodes CSVSAEGGGVGYTF.